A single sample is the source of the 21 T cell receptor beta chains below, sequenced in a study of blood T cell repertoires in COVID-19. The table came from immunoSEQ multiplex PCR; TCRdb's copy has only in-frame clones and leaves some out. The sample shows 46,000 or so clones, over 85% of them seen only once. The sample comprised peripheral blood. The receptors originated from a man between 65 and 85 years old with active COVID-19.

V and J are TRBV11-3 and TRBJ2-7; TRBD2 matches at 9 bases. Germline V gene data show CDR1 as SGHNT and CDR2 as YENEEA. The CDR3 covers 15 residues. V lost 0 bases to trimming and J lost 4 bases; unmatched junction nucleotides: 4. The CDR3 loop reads CASSLEAGGRYEQYF. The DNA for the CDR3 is TGTGCCAGCAGCTTAGAAGCGGGGGGTCGTTACGAGCAGTACTTC. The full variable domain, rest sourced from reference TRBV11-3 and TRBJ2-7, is EAGVVQSPRYKIIEKKQPVAFWCNPISGHNTLYWYLQNLGQGPELLIRYENEEAVDDSQLPKDRFSAERLKGVDSTLKIQPAELGDSAVYLCASSLEAGGRYEQYFGPGTRLTVT.

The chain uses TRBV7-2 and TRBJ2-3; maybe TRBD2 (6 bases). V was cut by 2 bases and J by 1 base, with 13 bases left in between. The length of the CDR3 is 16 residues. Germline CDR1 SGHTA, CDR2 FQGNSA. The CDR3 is CASSLPAGFRTDTQYF. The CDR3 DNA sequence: TGTGCCAGCAGCTTACCAGCGGGTTTTCGCACAGATACGCAGTATTTT.

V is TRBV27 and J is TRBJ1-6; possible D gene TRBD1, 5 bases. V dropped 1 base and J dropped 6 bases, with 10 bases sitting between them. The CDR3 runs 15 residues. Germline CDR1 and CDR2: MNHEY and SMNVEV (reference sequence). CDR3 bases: TGTGCCAGCAGTTTATGGCCAGGGCTTAATTCACCCCTCCACTTT. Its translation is CASSLWPGLNSPLHF.

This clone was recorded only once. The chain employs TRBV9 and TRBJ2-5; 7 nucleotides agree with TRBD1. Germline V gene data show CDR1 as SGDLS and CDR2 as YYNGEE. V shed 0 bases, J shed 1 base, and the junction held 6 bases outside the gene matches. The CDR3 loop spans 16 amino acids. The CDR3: CASSVGGTGAQETQYF. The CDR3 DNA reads TGTGCCAGCAGCGTAGGCGGTACAGGGGCCCAAGAGACCCAGTACTTC.

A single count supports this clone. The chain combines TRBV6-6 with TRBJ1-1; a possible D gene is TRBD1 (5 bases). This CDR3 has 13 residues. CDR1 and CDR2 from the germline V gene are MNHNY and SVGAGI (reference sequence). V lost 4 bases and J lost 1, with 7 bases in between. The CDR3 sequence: CASSLDRNTEAFF. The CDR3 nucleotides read TGTGCCAGCAGTTTAGACAGGAACACTGAAGCTTTCTTT.

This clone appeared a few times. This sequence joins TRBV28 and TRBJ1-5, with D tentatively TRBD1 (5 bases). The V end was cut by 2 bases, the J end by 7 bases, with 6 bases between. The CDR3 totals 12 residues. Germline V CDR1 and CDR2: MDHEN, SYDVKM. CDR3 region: CASSLAGQPQHF. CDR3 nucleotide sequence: TGTGCCAGCAGTTTAGCAGGGCAGCCCCAGCATTTT.

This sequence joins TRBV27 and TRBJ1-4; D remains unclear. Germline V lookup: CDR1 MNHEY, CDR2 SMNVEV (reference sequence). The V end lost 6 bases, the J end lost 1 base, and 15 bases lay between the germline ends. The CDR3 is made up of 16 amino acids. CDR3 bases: TGTGCCAGCAGACCTAACGGGAGGGAAACTAATGAAAAACTGTTTTTT. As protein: CASRPNGRETNEKLFF.

Here the CDR3 reads CASSFAGANTGELFF. DNA for the CDR3: TGTGCCAGCAGTTTTGCGGGGGCGAACACCGGGGAGCTGTTTTTT. The chain employs TRBV28 and TRBJ2-2; 7 nucleotides line up with TRBD2. Germline trimming cut 3 bases from V and 0 bases from J; bases unmatched to any gene: 1. Germline V gene lookup returns CDR1 MDHEN and CDR2 SYDVKM. The CDR3 spans 15 residues.

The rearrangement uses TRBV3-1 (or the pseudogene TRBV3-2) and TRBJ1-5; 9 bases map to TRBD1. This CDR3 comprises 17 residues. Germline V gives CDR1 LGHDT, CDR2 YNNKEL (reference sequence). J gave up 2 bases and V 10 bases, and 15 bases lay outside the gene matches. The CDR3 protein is CANAGQGPGGRNQPQHF. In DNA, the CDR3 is TGTGCCAACGCGGGACAGGGCCCCGGTGGGCGCAATCAGCCCCAGCATTTT.

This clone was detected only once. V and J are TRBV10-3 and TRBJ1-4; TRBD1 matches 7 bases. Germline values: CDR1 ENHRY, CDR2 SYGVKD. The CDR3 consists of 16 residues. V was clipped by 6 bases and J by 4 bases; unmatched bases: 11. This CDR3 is CAISGGAGGINEKLFF. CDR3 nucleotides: TGTGCCATCAGCGGTGGAGCAGGGGGAATTAATGAAAAACTGTTTTTT.

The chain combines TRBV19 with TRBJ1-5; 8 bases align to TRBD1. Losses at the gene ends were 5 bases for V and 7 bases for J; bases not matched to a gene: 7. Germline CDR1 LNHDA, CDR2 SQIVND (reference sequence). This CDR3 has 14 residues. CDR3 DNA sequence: TGTGCCAGTAGTCTCACAGGGGGATGGCAGCCCCAGCATTTT. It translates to CASSLTGGWQPQHF.

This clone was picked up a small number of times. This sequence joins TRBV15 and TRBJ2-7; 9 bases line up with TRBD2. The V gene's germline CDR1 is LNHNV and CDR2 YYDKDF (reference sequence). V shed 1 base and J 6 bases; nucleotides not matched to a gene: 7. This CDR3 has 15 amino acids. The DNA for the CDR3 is TGTGCCACCAGCAGAGGTGCGGGACTAGCCTCCGAGCAGTACTTC. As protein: CATSRGAGLASEQYF.

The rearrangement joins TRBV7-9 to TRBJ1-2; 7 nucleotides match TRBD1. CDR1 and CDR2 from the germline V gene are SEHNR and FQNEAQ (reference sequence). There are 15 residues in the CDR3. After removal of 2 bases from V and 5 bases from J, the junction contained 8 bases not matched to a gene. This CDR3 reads CASSLSPDRAYGYTF. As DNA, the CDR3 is TGTGCCAGCAGCTTATCCCCCGACAGGGCTTATGGCTACACCTTC.

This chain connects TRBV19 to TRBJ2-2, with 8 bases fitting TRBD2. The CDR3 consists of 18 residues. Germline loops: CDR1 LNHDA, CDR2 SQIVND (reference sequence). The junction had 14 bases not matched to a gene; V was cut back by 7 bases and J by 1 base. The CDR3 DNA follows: TGTGCCAGTACTTTGCCCGGGGGGGCCTCGGGGAACACCGGGGAGCTGTTTTTT. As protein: CASTLPGGASGNTGELFF.

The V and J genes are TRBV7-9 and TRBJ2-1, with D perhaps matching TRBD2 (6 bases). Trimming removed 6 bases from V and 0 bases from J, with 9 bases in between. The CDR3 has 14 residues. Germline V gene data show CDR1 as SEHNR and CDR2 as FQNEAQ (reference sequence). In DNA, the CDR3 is TGTGCCAGCAGAGCCGGGAGCTCCTACAATGAGCAGTTCTTC. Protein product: CASRAGSSYNEQFF.

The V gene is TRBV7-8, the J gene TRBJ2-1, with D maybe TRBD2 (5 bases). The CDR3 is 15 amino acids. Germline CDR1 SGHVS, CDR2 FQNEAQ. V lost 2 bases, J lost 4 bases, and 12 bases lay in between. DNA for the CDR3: TGTGCCAGCAGCTTAAGCGGAACACCATACAATGAGCAGTTCTTC. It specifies CASSLSGTPYNEQFF. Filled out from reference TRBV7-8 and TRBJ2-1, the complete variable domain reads GAGVSQSPRYKVAKRGQDVALRCDPISGHVSLFWYQQALGQGPEFLTYFQNEAQLDKSGLPSDRFFAERPEGSVSTLKIQRTQQEDSAVYLCASSLSGTPYNEQFFGPGTRLTVL.

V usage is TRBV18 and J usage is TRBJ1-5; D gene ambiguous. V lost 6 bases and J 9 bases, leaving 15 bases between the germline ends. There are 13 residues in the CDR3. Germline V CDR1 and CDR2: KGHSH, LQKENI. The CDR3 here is CASSPDGRRPQHF. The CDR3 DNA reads TGTGCCAGCTCGCCTGATGGCCGTCGGCCCCAGCATTTT.

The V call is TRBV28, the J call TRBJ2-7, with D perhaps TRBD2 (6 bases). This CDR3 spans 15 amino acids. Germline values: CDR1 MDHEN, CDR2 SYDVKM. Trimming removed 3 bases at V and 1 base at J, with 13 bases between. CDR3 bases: TGTGCCAGCAGTTTTGGGTTAGCGGATTCCTACGAGCAGTACTTC. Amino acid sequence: CASSFGLADSYEQYF.

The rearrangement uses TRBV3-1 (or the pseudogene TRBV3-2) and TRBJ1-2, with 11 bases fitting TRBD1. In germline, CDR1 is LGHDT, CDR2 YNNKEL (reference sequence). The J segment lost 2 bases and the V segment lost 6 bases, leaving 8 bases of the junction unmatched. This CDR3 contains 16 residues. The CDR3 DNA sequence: TGTGCCAGCAGGAACCGGGACAGGGGGAAAAACTATGGCTACACCTTC. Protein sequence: CASRNRDRGKNYGYTF.

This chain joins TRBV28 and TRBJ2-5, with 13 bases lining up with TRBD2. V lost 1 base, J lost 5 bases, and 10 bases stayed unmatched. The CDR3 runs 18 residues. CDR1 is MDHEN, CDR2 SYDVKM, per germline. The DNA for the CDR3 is TGTGCCAGCAGTTTATTAGGGGGACTAGCGGGACAAAGGGAGACCCAGTACTTC. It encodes CASSLLGGLAGQRETQYF.

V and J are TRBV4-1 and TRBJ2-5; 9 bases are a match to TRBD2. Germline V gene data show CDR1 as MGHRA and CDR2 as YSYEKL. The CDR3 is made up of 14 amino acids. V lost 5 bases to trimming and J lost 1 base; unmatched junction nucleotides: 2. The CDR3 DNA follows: TGCGCCAGCAGCAGACTAGCGGCCCAAGAGACCCAGTACTTC. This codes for CASSRLAAQETQYF.